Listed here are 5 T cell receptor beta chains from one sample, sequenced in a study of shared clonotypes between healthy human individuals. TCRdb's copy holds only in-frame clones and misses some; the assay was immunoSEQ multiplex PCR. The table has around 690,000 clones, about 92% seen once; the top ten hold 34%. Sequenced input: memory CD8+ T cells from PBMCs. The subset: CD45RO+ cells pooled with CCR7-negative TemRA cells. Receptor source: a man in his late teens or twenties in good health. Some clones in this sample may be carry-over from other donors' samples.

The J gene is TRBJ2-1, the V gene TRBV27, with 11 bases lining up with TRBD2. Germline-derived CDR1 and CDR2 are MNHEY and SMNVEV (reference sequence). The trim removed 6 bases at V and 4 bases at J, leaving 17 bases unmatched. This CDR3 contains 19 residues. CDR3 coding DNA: TGTGCCAGCAGAAAACCGGGACAGACGGGACTAGCGGAATACAATGAGCAGTTCTTC. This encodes CASRKPGQTGLAEYNEQFF.

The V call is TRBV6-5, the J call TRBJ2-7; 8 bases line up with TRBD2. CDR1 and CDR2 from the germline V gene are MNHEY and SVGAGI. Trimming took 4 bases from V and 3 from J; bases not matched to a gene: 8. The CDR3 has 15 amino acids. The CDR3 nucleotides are TGTGCCAGCAGTTTGGCTAGCGGGCTGAGCTACGAGCAGTACTTC. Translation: CASSLASGLSYEQYF.

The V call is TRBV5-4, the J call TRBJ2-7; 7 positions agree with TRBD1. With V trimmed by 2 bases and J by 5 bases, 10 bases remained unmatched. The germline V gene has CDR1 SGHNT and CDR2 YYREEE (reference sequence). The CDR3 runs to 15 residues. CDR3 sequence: CASSFNGQVRDEQYF. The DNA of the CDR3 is TGTGCCAGCAGCTTTAACGGACAGGTCAGAGACGAGCAGTACTTC.

CDR3 bases: TGTGCCAGCAGTTGGCCCAAGAACACTGAAGCTTTCTTT. Translated: CASSWPKNTEAFF. The chain couples TRBV7-9 to TRBJ1-1, with no clear D. CDR1 and CDR2 (germline): SEHNR, FQNEAQ (reference sequence). V was pared by 6 bases and J by 1 base, with 9 bases between. This CDR3 is 13 amino acids long. The entire variable domain, with the rest obtained from reference TRBV7-9 and TRBJ1-1, is as follows: DTGVSQNPRHKITKRGQNVTFRCDPISEHNRLYWYRQTLGQGPEFLTYFQNEAQLEKSRLLSDRFSAERPKGSFSTLEIQRTEQGDSAMYLCASSWPKNTEAFFGQGTRLTVV.

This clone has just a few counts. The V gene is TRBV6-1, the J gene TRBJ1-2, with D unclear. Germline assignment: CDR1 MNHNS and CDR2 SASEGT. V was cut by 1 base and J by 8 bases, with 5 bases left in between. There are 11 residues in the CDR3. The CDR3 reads CASSEGRGYTF. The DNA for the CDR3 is TGTGCCAGCAGTGAAGGGAGGGGCTACACCTTC.